The 15 T cell receptor beta chains below come from one sample, sequenced in a study of T cells and Merkel cell carcinoma outcomes. Repertoires were generated with immunoSEQ multiplex PCR, while TCRdb's copy carries only in-frame clones and drops some. The data contain 8,000 to 9,500 clones, about 85% of them seen just once; the ten biggest clones take up around 2.4%. Sample: tumor tissue from Merkel cell carcinoma. These receptors came from a human donor with Merkel cell carcinoma.

In nucleotides, the CDR3 is TGTGCCAGTAGTTCCCCTGTCCAGCCCCAGCATTTT. This sequence encodes CASSSPVQPQHF. The chain employs TRBV19 and TRBJ1-5; D unresolved. The CDR3 consists of 12 residues. The germline CDR1 and CDR2 sequences are LNHDA and SQIVND (reference sequence). V shed 5 bases and J shed 7 bases, with 9 bases lying between them.

V gene TRBV9 combines with J gene TRBJ2-7; tentative D call: TRBD1 (5 bases). V was trimmed by 0 bases and J by 2 bases, leaving 12 bases between them. CDR3 length: 15 residues. Germline CDR1 SGDLS, CDR2 YYNGEE. The CDR3 DNA sequence: TGTGCCAGCAGCGTAGATGGCGCAGGGACCTACGAGCAGTACTTC. It is translated as CASSVDGAGTYEQYF.

This rearrangement joins TRBV14 to TRBJ2-7; 7 positions agree with TRBD2. The CDR3 spans 13 residues. Germline V CDR1 and CDR2: SGHDN, FVKESK. Losses at the gene ends were 11 bases for V and 7 bases for J; bases not matched to a gene: 14. The CDR3 nucleotides are TGTGCCGAAACGGGGGGAATGAGGAGGGAGCAGTACTTC. Translation: CAETGGMRREQYF.

The genes are TRBV5-1 and TRBJ2-5, with TRBD1 matching 8 bases. The length of the CDR3 is 15 residues. V lost 4 bases, J lost 1 base, and 6 bases stayed unmatched. The V gene's germline CDR1 is SGHRS and CDR2 YFSETQ. The CDR3 reads CASSAEQGVQETQYF. CDR3 in DNA: TGCGCCAGCAGCGCGGAACAGGGGGTCCAAGAGACCCAGTACTTC.

The V call is TRBV2, the J call TRBJ2-7; D remains ambiguous. CDR3 length equals 10 residues. Trimming took off 8 bases at V and 5 bases at J, with 7 bases between the two ends. Germline loops: CDR1 SNHLY, CDR2 FYNNEI. The CDR3 sequence is CASFGHEQYF. The CDR3 nucleotides read TGTGCCAGCTTTGGCCACGAGCAGTACTTC.

The rearrangement uses TRBV18 and TRBJ1-2, with unresolved D. CDR3 length equals 15 residues. The germline V gene encodes CDR1 KGHSH and CDR2 LQKENI. Trimming pared 9 bases from V and 1 base from J, leaving 18 bases between. The CDR3 loop reads CASKTSELLNYGYTF. The DNA for the CDR3 is TGTGCCAGTAAGACTTCAGAATTACTTAACTATGGCTACACCTTC.

This CDR3 is CASSQVGLNTEAFF. The CDR3 DNA reads as TGCGCCAGCAGCCAAGTAGGTCTCAACACTGAAGCTTTCTTT. J is TRBJ1-1 and V is TRBV4-3; no firm D call. The V gene's germline CDR1 is LGHNA and CDR2 YSLEER. CDR3 length: 14 residues. Trimming stripped 1 base from V and 2 bases from J, with 8 bases between.

This clone was recorded once. The chain has TRBV5-1 and TRBJ2-1, with D hard to call. The length of the CDR3 is 16 residues. The V gene lost 0 bases and the J gene lost 6 bases, with 16 bases spanning the gap. The germline gives CDR1 SGHRS, CDR2 YFSETQ. The CDR3 spells CASSLVVGRGGNEQFF. The CDR3 nucleotides read TGCGCCAGCAGCTTGGTAGTTGGACGCGGCGGCAATGAGCAGTTCTTC.

The chain has TRBV18 and TRBJ2-2; maybe TRBD1 (6 bases). Germline V gives CDR1 KGHSH, CDR2 LQKENI. The CDR3 is 15 residues long. Trimming pared 3 bases from V and 2 bases from J, leaving 10 bases between. The CDR3 here is CASSPARGNTGELFF. DNA for the CDR3: TGTGCCAGCTCACCTGCCAGGGGTAACACCGGGGAGCTGTTTTTT.

This sequence joins TRBV29-1 and TRBJ2-3; 14 bases match TRBD2. Germline V gene lookup returns CDR1 SQVTM and CDR2 ANQGSEA. There are 16 residues in the CDR3. The trim removed 7 bases at V and 5 bases at J, leaving 11 bases unmatched. CDR3 DNA sequence: TGCAGCGCGGGAGGGACTAGCGGGGGCCGGGGAGATACGCAGTATTTT. Amino acid sequence: CSAGGTSGGRGDTQYF.

The J gene is TRBJ2-7, the V gene TRBV5-1; D is undetermined. Germline CDR1 reads SGHRS; CDR2 reads YFSETQ. The CDR3 is 14 residues long. The V and J ends lost 3 bases and 6 bases respectively, with 16 bases between them. DNA of the CDR3: TGCGCCAGCAGCTCACTCCCTCCCCCGTCCGAGCAGTACTTC. This encodes CASSSLPPPSEQYF.

This clone was detected a few times. The V and J genes are TRBV6-6 and TRBJ1-6; D not resolved. Germline V gene data show CDR1 as MNHNY and CDR2 as SVGAGI (reference sequence). The CDR3 has 13 residues. V was shortened by 2 bases and J by 16 bases, with 15 bases between the two germline ends. The CDR3 DNA follows: TGTGCCAGCAGTTACGGCTCCATGCCGCTACTCCACTTT. This encodes CASSYGSMPLLHF.

The chain couples TRBV18 to TRBJ2-7; 8 bases map to TRBD1. J gave up 0 bases and V 5 bases, and 0 bases lay outside the gene matches. The CDR3 loop spans 13 amino acids. Germline V lookup: CDR1 KGHSH, CDR2 LQKENI. The CDR3 here is CASSGQGSYEQYF. The CDR3 DNA is TGTGCCAGCTCAGGACAGGGCTCCTACGAGCAGTACTTC.

Remarks on this clone: Other DNA sequences in the sample encode the same CDR3. The chain is built from TRBV6-6 and TRBJ1-5; no clear D. The germline gives CDR1 MNHNY, CDR2 SVGAGI (reference sequence). CDR3 size: 12 residues. The V end was cut by 7 bases, the J end by 5 bases, with 9 bases between. CDR3 region: CASNGGDQPQHF. The CDR3 coding sequence is TGTGCCAGCAACGGCGGGGATCAGCCCCAGCATTTT.

The gene calls are TRBV6-5 and TRBJ2-2; either TRBD1 or TRBD2 may fit D (5 bases each). The CDR3 sequence is 14 residues long. V lost 7 bases, J lost 3 bases, and 12 bases lay in between. Germline V CDR1 and CDR2: MNHEY, SVGAGI. CDR3 nucleotide sequence: TGTGCCAGCACCCGAAGGGGAGACACCGGGGAGCTGTTTTTT. Its protein product is CASTRRGDTGELFF.